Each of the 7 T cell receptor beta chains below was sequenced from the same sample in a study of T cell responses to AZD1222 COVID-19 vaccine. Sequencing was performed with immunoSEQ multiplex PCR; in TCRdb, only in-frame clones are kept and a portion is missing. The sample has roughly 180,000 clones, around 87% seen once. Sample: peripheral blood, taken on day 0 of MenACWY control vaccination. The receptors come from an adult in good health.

DNA of the CDR3: TGCGCCAGCAGGTCCGGGACACGCGGAAGCACAGATACGCAGTATTTT. This encodes CASRSGTRGSTDTQYF. The chain joins TRBV5-1 to TRBJ2-3; possible D gene TRBD1, 6 bases. Trimming stripped 5 bases from V and 0 bases from J, with 16 bases between. CDR3 size: 16 residues. Germline CDR1 is SGHRS and CDR2 is YFSETQ.

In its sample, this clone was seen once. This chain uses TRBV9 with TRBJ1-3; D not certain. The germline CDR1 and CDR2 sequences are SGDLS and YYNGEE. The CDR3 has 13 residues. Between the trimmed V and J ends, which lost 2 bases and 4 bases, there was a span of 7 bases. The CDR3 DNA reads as TGTGCCAGCAGCGTGACGGTCGGAAACACCATATATTTT. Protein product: CASSVTVGNTIYF.

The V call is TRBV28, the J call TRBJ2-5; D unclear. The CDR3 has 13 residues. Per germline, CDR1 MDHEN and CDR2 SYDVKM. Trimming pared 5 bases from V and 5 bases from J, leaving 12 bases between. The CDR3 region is CASSPGRLETQYF. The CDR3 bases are TGTGCCAGCAGTCCTGGACGCTTGGAGACCCAGTACTTC.

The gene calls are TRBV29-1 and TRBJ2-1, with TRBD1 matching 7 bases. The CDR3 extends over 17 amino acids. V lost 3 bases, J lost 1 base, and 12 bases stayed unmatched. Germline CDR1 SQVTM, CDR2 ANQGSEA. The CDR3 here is CSVEGTAWRGSYNEQFF. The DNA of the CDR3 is TGCAGCGTTGAGGGGACAGCCTGGAGAGGTTCCTACAATGAGCAGTTCTTC.

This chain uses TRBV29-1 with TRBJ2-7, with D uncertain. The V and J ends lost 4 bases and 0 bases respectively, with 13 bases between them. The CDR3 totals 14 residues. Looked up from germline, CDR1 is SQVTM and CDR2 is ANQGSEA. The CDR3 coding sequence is TGCAGCGTTGTCAGCGCTATGGGCTCCTACGAGCAGTACTTC. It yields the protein CSVVSAMGSYEQYF.

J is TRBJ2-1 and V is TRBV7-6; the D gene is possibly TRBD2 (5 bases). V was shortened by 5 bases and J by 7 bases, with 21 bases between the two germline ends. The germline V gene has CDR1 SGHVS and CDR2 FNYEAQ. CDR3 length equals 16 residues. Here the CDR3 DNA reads TGTGCCAGCAGCCAGATGACCAGAGCGGCTTCGAATGAGCAGTTCTTC. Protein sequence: CASSQMTRAASNEQFF.

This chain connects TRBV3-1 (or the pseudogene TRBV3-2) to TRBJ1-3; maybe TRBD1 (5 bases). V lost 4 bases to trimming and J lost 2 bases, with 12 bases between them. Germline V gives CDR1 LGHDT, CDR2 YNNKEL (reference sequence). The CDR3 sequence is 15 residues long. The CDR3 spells CASSPNGRAGNTIYF. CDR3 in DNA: TGTGCCAGCAGCCCCAACGGCAGGGCTGGAAACACCATATATTTT.